This T cell receptor (beta chain) was found in a study of TIL therapy for anti-PD-1-resistant metastatic lung cancer. Stated time point: pre-treatment sample, taken before nivolumab and TIL therapy. With 5 bases removed from V and 2 bases from J, the gap between germline ends came to 9 bases. The germline CDR1 and CDR2 sequences are SSHAT and FNYEAQ (reference sequence). The CDR3 is 14 residues long. The libraries were made with immunoSEQ v3. Generated by immunoSEQ multiplex PCR, the TCRdb table keeps only in-frame clones and is missing some. The table includes some 20,000 clones, 75% to 80% detected once.

The sequence was collected from a person aged 25 to 85 with non-small cell lung cancer. The material sequenced was blood, taken at baseline. J is TRBJ2-2 and V is TRBV7-7; D not resolved. DNA of the CDR3: TGTGCCAGCAGCCAAGGGCCTAACACCGGGGAGCTGTTTTTT. This codes for CASSQGPNTGELFF. Complete variable domain (other parts from reference TRBV7-7 and TRBJ2-2): GAGVSQSPRYKVTKRGQDVTLRCDPISSHATLYWYQQALGQGPEFLTYFNYEAQPDKSGLPSDRFSAERPEGSISTLTIQRTEQRDSAMYRCASSQGPNTGELFFGEGSRLTVL.